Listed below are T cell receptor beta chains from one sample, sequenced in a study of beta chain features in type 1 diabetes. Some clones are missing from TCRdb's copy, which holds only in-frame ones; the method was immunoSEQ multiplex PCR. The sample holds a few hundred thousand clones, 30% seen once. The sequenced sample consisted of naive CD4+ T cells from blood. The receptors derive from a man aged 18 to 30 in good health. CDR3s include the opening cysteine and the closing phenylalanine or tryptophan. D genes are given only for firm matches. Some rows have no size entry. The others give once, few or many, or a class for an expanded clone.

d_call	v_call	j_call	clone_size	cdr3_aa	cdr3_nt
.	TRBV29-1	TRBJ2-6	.	CSVEDRTEASGANVLTF	TGCAGCGTTGAAGATCGGACAGAAGCCTCTGGGGCCAACGTCCTGACTTTC
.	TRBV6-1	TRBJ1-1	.	CASSEFGVRTEAFF	TGTGCCAGCAGTGAATTTGGGGTCCGGACTGAAGCTTTCTTT
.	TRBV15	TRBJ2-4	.	CATSRTALGNIQYF	TGTGCCACCAGCAGAACGGCACTGGGGAACATTCAGTACTTC
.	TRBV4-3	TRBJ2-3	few	CASSQDFDTQYF	TGCGCCAGCAGCCAAGATTTCGATACGCAGTATTTT
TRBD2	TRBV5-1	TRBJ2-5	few	CASSTARLAQETQYF	TGCGCCAGCAGCACAGCCCGACTAGCCCAAGAGACCCAGTACTTC
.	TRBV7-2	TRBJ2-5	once	CASSFAGSQETQYF	TGTGCCAGCAGCTTTGCGGGCAGCCAAGAGACCCAGTACTTC
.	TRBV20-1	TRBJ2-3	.	CSASFHTQYF	TGCAGTGCTAGTTTTCATACGCAGTATTTT
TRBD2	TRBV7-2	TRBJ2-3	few	CASSSSGVSTDTQYF	TGTGCCAGCAGCTCTAGCGGGGTTAGCACAGATACGCAGTATTTT
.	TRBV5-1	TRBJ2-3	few	CASSLDRLTDTQYF	TGCGCCAGCAGCTTGGACAGGCTCACAGATACGCAGTATTTT
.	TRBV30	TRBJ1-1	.	CAWSVRGWTEAFF	TGTGCCTGGAGTGTAAGGGGTTGGACTGAAGCTTTCTTT
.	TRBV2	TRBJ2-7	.	CASSDVYREQYF	TGTGCCAGCAGTGACGTGTACCGGGAGCAGTACTTC
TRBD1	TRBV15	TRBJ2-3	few	CATSRGGTASTDTQYF	TGTGCCACCAGCAGAGGGGGGACAGCTAGCACAGATACGCAGTATTTT
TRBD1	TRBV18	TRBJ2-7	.	CASSPTTGVRYEQYF	TGTGCCAGCTCCCCCACGACAGGGGTGCGCTACGAGCAGTACTTC
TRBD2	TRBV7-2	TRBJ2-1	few	CASSHRLAGAYNEQFF	TGTGCCAGCAGCCACCGTTTAGCGGGAGCCTACAATGAGCAGTTCTTC
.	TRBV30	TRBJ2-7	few	CAWSVGRTSYEQYF	TGTGCCTGGAGTGTGGGCCGGACCTCCTACGAGCAGTACTTC
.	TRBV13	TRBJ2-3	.	CASSLDSRTDTQYF	TGTGCCAGCAGCTTAGATTCGCGGACAGATACGCAGTATTTT
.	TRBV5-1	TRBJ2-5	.	CASSLQVQETQYF	TGCGCCAGCAGCTTGCAGGTTCAAGAGACCCAGTACTTC
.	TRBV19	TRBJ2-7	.	CASSIDIRQSYEQYF	TGTGCCAGTAGTATAGATATCCGACAGTCCTACGAGCAGTACTTC
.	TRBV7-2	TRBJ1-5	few	CASSLGFFNQPQHF	TGTGCCAGCAGCTTGGGGTTCTTCAATCAGCCCCAGCATTTT
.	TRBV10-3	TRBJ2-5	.	CAISESASGGETQYF	TGTGCCATCAGTGAGTCCGCCTCCGGGGGTGAGACCCAGTACTTC
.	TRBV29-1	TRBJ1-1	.	CSVRELNTEAFF	TGCAGCGTAAGAGAACTCAACACTGAAGCTTTCTTT
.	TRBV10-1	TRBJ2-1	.	CASSLWTGMERDSTYNEQFF	TGCGCCAGCAGTCTTTGGACAGGGATGGAGCGGGATAGTACCTACAATGAGCAGTTCTTC
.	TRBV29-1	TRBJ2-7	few	CSVTTPGYEQYF	TGCAGCGTGACTACCCCAGGATACGAGCAGTACTTC
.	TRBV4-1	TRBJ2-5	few	CASSQGTRAVETQYF	TGCGCCAGCAGCCAAGGGACTCGGGCTGTGGAGACCCAGTACTTC
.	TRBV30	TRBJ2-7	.	CAWSVRRQGSSEQYF	TGTGCCTGGAGTGTACGACGGCAGGGTTCCTCCGAGCAGTACTTC
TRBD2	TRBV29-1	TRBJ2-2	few	CSVQPLAGGPTGELFF	TGCAGCGTTCAACCGTTAGCGGGAGGGCCGACCGGGGAGCTGTTTTTT
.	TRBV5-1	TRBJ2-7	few	CASSLIGSSAGEQYF	TGCGCCAGCAGCTTGATAGGGTCGAGCGCTGGCGAGCAGTACTTC
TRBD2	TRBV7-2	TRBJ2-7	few	CASSLRTSSEQYF	TGTGCCAGCAGCTTACGGACTAGTTCCGAGCAGTACTTC
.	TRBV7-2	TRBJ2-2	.	CASRSGSSYGELFF	TGTGCCAGCAGGAGCGGCTCCTCCTACGGGGAGCTGTTTTTT
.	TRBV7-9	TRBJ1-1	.	CASSSSDRNEAFF	TGTGCCAGCAGCTCCTCAGACAGAAATGAAGCTTTCTTT
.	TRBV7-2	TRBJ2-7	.	CASSAVGRIYEQYF	TGTGCCAGCAGTGCCGTGGGACGGATCTACGAGCAGTACTTC
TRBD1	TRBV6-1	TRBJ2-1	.	CASRGQGEKQFF	TGTGCCAGCAGAGGACAGGGCGAAAAGCAGTTCTTC
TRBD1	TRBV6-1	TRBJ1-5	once	CASRDRTQHF	TGTGCCAGCAGGGACAGGACCCAGCATTTT
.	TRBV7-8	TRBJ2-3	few	CASSQPLATDTQYF	TGTGCCAGCAGCCAACCTTTGGCCACAGATACGCAGTATTTT
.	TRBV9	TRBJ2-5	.	CASSVTRDGTQYF	TGTGCCAGCAGCGTAACCCGGGATGGGACCCAGTACTTC
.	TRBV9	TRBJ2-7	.	CASSVDSARAYEQYF	TGTGCCAGCAGCGTAGATAGCGCTCGGGCGTACGAGCAGTACTTC
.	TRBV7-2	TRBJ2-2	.	CASSPDLVTGELFF	TGTGCCAGCAGCCCAGACTTAGTCACCGGGGAGCTGTTTTTT
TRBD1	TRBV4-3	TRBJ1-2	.	CASSPGKGAGYGYTF	TGCGCCAGCAGCCCCGGGAAGGGGGCCGGCTATGGCTACACCTTC
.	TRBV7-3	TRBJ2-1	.	CASSLRPNYNEQFF	TGTGCCAGCAGCTTAAGGCCAAATTACAATGAGCAGTTCTTC
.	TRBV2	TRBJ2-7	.	CASSVDSSYEQYF	TGTGCCAGCAGCGTGGACAGCTCCTACGAGCAGTACTTC
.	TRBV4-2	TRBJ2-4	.	CASSRSQEGENIQYF	TGTGCCAGCAGCCGCAGCCAAGAAGGGGAAAACATTCAGTACTTC
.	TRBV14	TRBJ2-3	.	CASSQSTATDTQYF	TGTGCCAGCAGCCAATCGACAGCCACAGATACGCAGTATTTT
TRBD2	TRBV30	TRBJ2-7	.	CAWSAIAGGLDEQYF	TGTGCCTGGAGTGCAATAGCGGGAGGGTTAGACGAGCAGTACTTC
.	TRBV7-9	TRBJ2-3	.	CASRSTGPDTQYF	TGTGCCAGCAGGTCCACAGGGCCAGATACGCAGTATTTT
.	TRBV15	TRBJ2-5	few	CATSGTVQETQYF	TGTGCCACCAGCGGGACTGTACAAGAGACCCAGTACTTC
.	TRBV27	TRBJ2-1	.	CASSLLSLLYNEQFF	TGTGCCAGCAGTTTACTGAGCCTTCTCTACAATGAGCAGTTCTTC
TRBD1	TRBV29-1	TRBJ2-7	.	CSVQTGGSYEQYF	TGCAGCGTTCAAACAGGGGGCTCCTACGAGCAGTACTTC
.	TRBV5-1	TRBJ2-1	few	CASSLAGSYNEQFF	TGCGCCAGCAGCTTGGCCGGGAGCTACAATGAGCAGTTCTTC
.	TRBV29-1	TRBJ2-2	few	CSVGTIHTGELFF	TGCAGCGTTGGGACTATCCACACCGGGGAGCTGTTTTTT
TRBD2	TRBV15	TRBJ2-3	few	CATSRTSGPSTDTQYF	TGTGCCACCAGCAGGACTAGCGGGCCTAGCACAGATACGCAGTATTTT
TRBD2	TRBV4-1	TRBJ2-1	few	CASRTTSGRNIHEQFF	TGCGCCAGCAGAACAACTAGCGGGAGAAACATTCATGAGCAGTTCTTC
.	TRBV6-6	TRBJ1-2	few	CASRALAGDYGYTF	TGTGCCAGCAGGGCCCTTGCCGGGGACTATGGCTACACCTTC
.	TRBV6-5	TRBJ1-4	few	CASSIDRRGNEKLFF	TGTGCCAGCAGCATCGACAGGAGGGGTAATGAAAAACTGTTTTTT